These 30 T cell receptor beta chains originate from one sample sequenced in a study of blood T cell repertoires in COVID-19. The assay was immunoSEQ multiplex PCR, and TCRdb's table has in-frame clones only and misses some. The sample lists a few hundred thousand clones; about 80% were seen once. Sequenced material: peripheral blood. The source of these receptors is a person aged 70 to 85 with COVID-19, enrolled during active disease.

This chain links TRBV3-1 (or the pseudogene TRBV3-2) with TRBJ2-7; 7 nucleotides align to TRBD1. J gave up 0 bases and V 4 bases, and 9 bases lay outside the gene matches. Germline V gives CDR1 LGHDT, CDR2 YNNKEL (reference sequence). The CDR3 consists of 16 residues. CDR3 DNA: TGTGCCAGCAGCCGAGGGGGCCACAATCCCTCCTACGAGCAGTACTTC. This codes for CASSRGGHNPSYEQYF.

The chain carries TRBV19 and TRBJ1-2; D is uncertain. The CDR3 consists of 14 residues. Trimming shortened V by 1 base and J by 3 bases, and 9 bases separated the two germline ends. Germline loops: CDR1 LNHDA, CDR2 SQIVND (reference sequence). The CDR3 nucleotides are TGTGCCAGTAGTATAGGTTCGAGCCACTATGGCTACACCTTC. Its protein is CASSIGSSHYGYTF.

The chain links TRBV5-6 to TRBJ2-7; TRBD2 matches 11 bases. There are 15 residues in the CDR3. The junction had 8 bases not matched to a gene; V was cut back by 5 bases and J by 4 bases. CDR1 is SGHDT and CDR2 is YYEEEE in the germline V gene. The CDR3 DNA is TGTGCCAGCAGACAAACTAGCGGGAGATATTACGAGCAGTACTTC. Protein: CASRQTSGRYYEQYF.

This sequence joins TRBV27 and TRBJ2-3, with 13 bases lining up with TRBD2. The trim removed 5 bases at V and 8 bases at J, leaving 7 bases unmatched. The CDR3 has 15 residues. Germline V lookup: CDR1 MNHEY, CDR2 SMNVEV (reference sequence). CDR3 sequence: CASSRTSGGWATQYF. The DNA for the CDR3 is TGTGCCAGCAGTAGGACTAGCGGGGGCTGGGCTACGCAGTATTTT.

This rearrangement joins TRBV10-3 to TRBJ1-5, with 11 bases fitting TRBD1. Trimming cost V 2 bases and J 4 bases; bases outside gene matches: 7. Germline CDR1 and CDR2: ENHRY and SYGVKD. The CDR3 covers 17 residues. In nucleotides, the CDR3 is TGTGCCATCAGTGAGGGGGACAGGGGGTCGGGGAATCAGCCCCAGCATTTT. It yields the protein CAISEGDRGSGNQPQHF.

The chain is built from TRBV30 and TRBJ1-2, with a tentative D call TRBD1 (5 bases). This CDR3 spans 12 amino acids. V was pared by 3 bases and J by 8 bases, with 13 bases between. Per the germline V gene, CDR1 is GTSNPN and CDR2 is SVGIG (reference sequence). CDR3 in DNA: TGTGCCTGGAGAGGGGCCCCTGAGGGCTACACCTTC. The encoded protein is CAWRGAPEGYTF.

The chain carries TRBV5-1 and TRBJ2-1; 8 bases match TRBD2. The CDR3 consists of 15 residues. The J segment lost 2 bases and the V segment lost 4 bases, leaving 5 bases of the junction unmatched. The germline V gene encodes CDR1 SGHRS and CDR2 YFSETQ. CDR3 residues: CASSQAGETYNEQFF. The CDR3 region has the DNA TGCGCCAGCAGCCAAGCGGGAGAGACCTACAATGAGCAGTTCTTC.

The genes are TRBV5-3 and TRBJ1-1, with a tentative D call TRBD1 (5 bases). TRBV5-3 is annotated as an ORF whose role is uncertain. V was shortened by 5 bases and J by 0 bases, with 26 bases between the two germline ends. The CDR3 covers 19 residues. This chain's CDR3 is CARRSLGERGAGMNTEAFF. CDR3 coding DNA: TGTGCCAGAAGATCACTTGGGGAACGTGGGGCTGGGATGAACACTGAAGCTTTCTTT.

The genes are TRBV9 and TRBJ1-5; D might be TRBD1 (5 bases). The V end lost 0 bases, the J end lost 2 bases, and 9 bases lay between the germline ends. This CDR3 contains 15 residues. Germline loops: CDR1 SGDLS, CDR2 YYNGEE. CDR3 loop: CASSVDIGGNQPQHF. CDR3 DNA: TGTGCCAGCAGCGTAGATATAGGGGGCAATCAGCCCCAGCATTTT.

In nucleotides, the CDR3 is TGCGCCAGCAGCTTGGGGGACAGGGAGACCGGGGAGCTGTTTTTT. It translates to CASSLGDRETGELFF. The V gene is TRBV5-1, the J gene TRBJ2-2, with TRBD1 matching 9 bases. In germline, CDR1 is SGHRS, CDR2 YFSETQ. Trimming removed 0 bases from V and 5 bases from J; junction bases left unmatched: 2. The CDR3 is 15 residues long.

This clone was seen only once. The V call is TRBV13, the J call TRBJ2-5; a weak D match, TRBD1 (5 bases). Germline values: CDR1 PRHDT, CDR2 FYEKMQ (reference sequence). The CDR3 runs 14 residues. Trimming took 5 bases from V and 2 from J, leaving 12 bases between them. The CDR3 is CASSTRQKQETQYF. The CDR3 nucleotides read TGTGCCAGCAGCACGCGACAGAAACAAGAGACCCAGTACTTC.

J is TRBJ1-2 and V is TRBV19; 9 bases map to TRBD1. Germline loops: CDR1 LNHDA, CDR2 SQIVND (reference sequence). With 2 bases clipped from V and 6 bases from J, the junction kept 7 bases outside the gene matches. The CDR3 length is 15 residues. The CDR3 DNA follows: TGTGCCAGTAGTATATTGGGACAGGGAAGACATGGCTACACCTTC. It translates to CASSILGQGRHGYTF.

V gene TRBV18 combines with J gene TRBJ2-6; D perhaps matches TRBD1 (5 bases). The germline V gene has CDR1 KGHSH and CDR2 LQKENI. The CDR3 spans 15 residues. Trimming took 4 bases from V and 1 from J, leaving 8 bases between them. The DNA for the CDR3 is TGTGCCAGCTCACTTCGACAGTCTGGGGCCAACGTCCTGACTTTC. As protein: CASSLRQSGANVLTF.

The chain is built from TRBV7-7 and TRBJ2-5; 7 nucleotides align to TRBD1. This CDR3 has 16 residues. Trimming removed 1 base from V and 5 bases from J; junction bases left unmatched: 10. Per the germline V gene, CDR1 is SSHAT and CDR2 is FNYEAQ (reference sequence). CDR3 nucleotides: TGTGCCAGCAGCTTAGGGGCCGGACAGGTGTCGGAGACCCAGTACTTC. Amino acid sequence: CASSLGAGQVSETQYF.

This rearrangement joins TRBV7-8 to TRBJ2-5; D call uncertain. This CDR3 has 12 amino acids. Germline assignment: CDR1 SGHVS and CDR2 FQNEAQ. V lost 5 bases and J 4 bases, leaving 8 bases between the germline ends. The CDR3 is CASSPPGETQYF. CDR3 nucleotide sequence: TGTGCCAGCAGCCCCCCGGGAGAGACCCAGTACTTC.

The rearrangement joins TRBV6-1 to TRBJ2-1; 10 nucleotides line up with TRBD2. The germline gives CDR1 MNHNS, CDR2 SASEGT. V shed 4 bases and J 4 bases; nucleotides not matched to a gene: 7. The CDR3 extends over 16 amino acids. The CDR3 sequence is CASSVLAGTPYNEQFF. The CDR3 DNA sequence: TGTGCCAGCAGTGTACTAGCGGGGACCCCATACAATGAGCAGTTCTTC.

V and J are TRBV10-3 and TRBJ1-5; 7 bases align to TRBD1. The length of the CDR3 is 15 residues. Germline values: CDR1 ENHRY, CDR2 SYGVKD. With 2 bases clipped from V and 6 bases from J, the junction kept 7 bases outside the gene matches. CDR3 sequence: CAISEDRVEGQPQHF. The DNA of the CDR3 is TGTGCCATCAGTGAGGACAGGGTCGAGGGTCAGCCCCAGCATTTT.

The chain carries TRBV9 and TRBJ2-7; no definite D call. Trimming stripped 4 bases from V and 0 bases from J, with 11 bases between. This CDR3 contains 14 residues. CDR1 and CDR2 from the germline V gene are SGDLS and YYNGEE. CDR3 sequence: CASSPPGLSYEQYF. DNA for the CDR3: TGTGCCAGCAGCCCCCCGGGTCTCTCCTACGAGCAGTACTTC. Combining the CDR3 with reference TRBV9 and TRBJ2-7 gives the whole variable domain DSGVTQTPKHLITATGQRVTLRCSPRSGDLSVYWYQQSLDQGLQFLIQYYNGEERAKGNILERFSAQQFPDLHSELNLSSLELGDSALYFCASSPPGLSYEQYFGPGTRLTVT.

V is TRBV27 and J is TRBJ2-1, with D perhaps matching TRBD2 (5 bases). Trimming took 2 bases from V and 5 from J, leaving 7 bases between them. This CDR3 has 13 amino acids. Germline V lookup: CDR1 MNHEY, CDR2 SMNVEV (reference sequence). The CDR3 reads CASSLRGDNEQFF. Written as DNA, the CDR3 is TGTGCCAGCAGTTTACGGGGAGACAATGAGCAGTTCTTC.

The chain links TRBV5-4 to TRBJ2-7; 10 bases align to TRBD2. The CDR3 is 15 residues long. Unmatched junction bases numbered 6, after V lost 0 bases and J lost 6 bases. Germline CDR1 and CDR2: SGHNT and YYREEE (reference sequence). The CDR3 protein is CASSLVSSGSREQYF. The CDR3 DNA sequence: TGTGCCAGCAGCTTGGTATCTAGCGGGAGCCGCGAGCAGTACTTC.

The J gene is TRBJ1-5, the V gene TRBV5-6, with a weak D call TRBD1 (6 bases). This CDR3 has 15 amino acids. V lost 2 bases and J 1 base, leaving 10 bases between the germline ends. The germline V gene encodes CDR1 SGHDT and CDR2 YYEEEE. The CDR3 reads CASSFRGVSNQPQHF. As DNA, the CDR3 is TGTGCCAGCAGCTTCAGGGGTGTCAGCAATCAGCCCCAGCATTTT.

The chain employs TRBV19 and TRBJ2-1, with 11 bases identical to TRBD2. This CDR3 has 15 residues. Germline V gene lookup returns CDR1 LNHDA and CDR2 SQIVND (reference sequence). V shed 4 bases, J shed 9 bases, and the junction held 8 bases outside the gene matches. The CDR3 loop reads CASSNVAGGMVEQFF. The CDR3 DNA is TGTGCCAGTAGTAACGTAGCGGGAGGGATGGTTGAGCAGTTCTTC.

DNA of the CDR3: TGTGCCAGCAGCTTACACGGAGGGGATAATTCACCCCTCCACTTT. Translating it yields CASSLHGGDNSPLHF. This sequence joins TRBV7-3 and TRBJ1-6, with D possibly being TRBD1 (5 bases). Germline V CDR1 and CDR2: SGHTA, FQGTGA. V was trimmed by 2 bases and J by 5 bases, leaving 10 bases between them. This CDR3 spans 15 amino acids.

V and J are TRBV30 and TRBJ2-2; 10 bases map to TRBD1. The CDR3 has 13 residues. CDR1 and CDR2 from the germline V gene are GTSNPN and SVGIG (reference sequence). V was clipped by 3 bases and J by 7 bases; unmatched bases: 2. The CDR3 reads CAWRGQGIGELFF. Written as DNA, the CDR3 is TGTGCCTGGAGGGGACAGGGGATCGGGGAGCTGTTTTTT.

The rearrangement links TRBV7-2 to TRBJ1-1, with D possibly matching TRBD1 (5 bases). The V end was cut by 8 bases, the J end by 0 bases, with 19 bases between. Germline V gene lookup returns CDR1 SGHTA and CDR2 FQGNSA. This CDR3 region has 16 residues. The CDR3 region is CASCPGGGTLNTEAFF. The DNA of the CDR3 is TGTGCCAGCTGCCCCGGGGGGGGAACCTTGAACACTGAAGCTTTCTTT.

For the CDR3, the DNA is TGTGCCAGCAGTTTACATCAGGGGTGGGTTACGGGCTACACCTTC. Amino acid sequence: CASSLHQGWVTGYTF. The gene calls are TRBV28 and TRBJ1-2, with D possibly TRBD1 on 6 matching bases. The CDR3 is 15 amino acids. Germline lookup yields CDR1 MDHEN and CDR2 SYDVKM. V lost 2 bases to trimming and J lost 8 bases, with 18 bases between them.

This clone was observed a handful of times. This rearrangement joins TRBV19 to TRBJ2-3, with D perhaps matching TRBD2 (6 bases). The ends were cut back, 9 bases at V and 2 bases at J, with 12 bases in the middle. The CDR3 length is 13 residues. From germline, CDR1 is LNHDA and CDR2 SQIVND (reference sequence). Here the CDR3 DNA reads TGTGCCAGCGCCGCGGGGCTCACAGATACGCAGTATTTT. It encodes CASAAGLTDTQYF.

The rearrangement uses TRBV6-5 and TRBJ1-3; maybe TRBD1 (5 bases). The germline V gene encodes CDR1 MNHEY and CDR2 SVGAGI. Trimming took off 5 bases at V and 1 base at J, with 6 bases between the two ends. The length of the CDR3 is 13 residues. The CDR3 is CASSRTSGNTIYF. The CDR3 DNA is TGTGCCAGCAGTCGGACATCTGGAAACACCATATATTTT.

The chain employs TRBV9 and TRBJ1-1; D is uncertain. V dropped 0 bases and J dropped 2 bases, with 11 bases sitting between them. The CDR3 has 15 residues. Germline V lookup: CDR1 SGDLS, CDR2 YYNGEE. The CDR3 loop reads CASSVEAQLNTEAFF. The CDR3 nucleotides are TGTGCCAGCAGCGTAGAGGCACAGCTAAACACTGAAGCTTTCTTT.

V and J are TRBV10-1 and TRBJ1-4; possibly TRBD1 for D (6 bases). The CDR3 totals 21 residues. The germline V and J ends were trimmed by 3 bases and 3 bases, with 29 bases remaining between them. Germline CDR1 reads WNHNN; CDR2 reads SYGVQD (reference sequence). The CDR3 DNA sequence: TGCGCCAGCAGTGACCGCTCGCCGAGGACAGCTCATTCCGGGGCTAATGAAAAACTGTTTTTT. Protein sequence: CASSDRSPRTAHSGANEKLFF.